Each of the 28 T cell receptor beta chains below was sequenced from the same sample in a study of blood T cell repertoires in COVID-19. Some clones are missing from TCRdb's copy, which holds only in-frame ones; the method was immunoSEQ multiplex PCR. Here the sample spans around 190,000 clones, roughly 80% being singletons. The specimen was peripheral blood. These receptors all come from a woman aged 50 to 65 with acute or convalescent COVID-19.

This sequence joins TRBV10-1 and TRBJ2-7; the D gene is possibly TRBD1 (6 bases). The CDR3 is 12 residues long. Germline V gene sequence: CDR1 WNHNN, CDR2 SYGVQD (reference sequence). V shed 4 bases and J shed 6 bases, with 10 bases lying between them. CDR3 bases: TGCGCCAGCAGTGGGAGAGGGGGCGAGCAGTACTTC. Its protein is CASSGRGGEQYF.

CDR3 DNA: TGTGCCAGCTCCCAGGGGATGAACACTGAAGCTTTCTTT. It codes for CASSQGMNTEAFF. The J gene is TRBJ1-1, the V gene TRBV19, with D perhaps TRBD1 (6 bases). The CDR3 length is 13 residues. The V end was cut by 9 bases, the J end by 0 bases, with 11 bases between. The germline CDR1 and CDR2 sequences are LNHDA and SQIVND (reference sequence).

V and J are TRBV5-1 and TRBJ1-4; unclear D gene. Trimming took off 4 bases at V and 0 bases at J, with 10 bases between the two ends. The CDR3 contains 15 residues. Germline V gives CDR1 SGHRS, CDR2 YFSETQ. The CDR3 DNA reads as TGCGCCAGCAGCCCCCAGGATGCAACTAATGAAAAACTGTTTTTT. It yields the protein CASSPQDATNEKLFF.

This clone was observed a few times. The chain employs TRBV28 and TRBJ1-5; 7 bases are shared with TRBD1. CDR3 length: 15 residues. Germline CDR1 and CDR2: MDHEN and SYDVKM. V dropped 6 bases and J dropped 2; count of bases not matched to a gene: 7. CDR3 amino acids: CASRSRQGGNQPQHF. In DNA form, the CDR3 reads TGTGCCAGCAGGTCCCGACAGGGAGGCAATCAGCCCCAGCATTTT.

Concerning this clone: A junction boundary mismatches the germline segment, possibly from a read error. The CDR3 DNA is TGTGCCAGCCGCATAAGGGGGCAGTATCAACCCCAGCATTTT. Its protein is CASRIRGQYQPQHF. This sequence joins TRBV28 and TRBJ1-5; the match to TRBD1 covers 7 bases. The CDR3 is 14 amino acids. Per germline, CDR1 MDHEN and CDR2 SYDVKM.

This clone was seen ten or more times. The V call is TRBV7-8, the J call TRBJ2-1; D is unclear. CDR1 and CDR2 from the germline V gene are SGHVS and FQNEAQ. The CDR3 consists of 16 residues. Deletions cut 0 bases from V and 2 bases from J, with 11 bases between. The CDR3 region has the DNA TGTGCCAGCAGCTTAGCGCTCACGGTGCCCTACAATGAGCAGTTCTTC. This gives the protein CASSLALTVPYNEQFF.

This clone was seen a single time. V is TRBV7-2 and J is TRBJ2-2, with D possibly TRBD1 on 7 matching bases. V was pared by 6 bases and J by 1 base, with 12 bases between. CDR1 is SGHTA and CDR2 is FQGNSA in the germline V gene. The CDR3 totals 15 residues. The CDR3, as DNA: TGTGCCAGCAGTGAGCAGGGGGGGAACACCGGGGAGCTGTTTTTT. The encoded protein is CASSEQGGNTGELFF.

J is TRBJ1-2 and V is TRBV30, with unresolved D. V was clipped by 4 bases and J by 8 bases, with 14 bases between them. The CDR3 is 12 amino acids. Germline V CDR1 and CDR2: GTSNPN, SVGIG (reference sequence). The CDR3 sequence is CAWTLTSGGYTF. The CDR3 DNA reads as TGTGCCTGGACACTGACATCGGGAGGCTACACCTTC. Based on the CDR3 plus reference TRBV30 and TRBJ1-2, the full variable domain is SQTIHQWPATLVQPVGSPLSLECTVEGTSNPNLYWYRQAAGRGLQLLFYSVGIGQISSEVPQNLSASRPQDRQFILSSKKLLLSDSGFYLCAWTLTSGGYTFGSGTRLTVV.

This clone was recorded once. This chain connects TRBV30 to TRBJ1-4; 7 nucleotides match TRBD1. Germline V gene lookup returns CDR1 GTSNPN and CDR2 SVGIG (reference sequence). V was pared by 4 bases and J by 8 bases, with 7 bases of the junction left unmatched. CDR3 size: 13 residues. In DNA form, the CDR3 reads TGTGCCTGGACCCCGGGACAGCTCGAAAAACTGTTTTTT. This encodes CAWTPGQLEKLFF. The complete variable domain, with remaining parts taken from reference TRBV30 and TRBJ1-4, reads SQTIHQWPATLVQPVGSPLSLECTVEGTSNPNLYWYRQAAGRGLQLLFYSVGIGQISSEVPQNLSASRPQDRQFILSSKKLLLSDSGFYLCAWTPGQLEKLFFGSGTQLSVL.

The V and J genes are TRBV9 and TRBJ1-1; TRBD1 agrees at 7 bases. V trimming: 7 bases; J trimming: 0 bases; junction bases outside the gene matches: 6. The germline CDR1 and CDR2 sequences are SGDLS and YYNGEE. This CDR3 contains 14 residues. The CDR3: CASGRTGLNTEAFF. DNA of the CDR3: TGTGCCAGCGGAAGGACAGGATTGAACACTGAAGCTTTCTTT. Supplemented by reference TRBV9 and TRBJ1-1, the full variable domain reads DSGVTQTPKHLITATGQRVTLRCSPRSGDLSVYWYQQSLDQGLQFLIQYYNGEERAKGNILERFSAQQFPDLHSELNLSSLELGDSALYFCASGRTGLNTEAFFGQGTRLTVV.

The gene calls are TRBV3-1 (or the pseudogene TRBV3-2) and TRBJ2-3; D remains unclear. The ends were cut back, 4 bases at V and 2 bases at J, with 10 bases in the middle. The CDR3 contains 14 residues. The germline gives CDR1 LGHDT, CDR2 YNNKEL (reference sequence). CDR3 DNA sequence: TGTGCCAGCAGCCGATTGGCAGTCACAGATACGCAGTATTTT. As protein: CASSRLAVTDTQYF.

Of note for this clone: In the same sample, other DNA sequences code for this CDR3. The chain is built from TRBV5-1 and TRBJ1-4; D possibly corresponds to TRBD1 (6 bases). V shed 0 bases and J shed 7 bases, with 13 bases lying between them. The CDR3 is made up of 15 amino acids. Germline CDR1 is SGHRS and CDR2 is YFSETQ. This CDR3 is CASSLAGGRGEKLFF. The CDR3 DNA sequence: TGCGCCAGCAGCTTGGCCGGGGGGCGAGGTGAAAAACTGTTTTTT.

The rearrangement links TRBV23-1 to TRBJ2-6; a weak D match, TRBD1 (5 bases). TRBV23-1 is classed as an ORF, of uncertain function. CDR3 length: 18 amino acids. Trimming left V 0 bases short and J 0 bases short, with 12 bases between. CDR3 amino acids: CASSQSGRAHSGANVLTF. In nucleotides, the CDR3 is TGCGCCAGCAGTCAATCGGGCAGGGCCCACTCTGGGGCCAACGTCCTGACTTTC.

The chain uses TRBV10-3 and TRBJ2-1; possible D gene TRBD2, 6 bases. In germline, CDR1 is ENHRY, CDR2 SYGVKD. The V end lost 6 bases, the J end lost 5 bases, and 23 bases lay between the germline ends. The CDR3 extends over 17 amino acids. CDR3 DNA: TGTGCCATCAGAAGTGCTATCGGAGACGGCGGGGACAATGAGCAGTTCTTC. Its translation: CAIRSAIGDGGDNEQFF.

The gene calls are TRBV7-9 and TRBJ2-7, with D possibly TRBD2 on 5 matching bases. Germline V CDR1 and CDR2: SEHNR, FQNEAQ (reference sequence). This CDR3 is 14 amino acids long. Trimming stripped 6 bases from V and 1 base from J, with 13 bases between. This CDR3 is CASRLGSSSYEQYF. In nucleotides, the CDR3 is TGTGCCAGCAGACTAGGGAGTAGTTCCTACGAGCAGTACTTC.

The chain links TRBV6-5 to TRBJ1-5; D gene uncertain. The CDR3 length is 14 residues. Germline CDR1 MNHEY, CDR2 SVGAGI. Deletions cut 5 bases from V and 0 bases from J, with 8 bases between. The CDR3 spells CASSPVYSNQPQHF. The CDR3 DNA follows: TGTGCCAGCAGTCCCGTCTATAGCAATCAGCCCCAGCATTTT.

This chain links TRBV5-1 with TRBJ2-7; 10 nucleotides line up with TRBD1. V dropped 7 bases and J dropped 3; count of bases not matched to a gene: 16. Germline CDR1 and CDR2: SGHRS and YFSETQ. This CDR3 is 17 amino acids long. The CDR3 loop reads CASSPILPGQGIYEQYF. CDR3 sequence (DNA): TGCGCCAGCTCGCCAATTCTCCCGGGACAGGGGATCTACGAGCAGTACTTC.

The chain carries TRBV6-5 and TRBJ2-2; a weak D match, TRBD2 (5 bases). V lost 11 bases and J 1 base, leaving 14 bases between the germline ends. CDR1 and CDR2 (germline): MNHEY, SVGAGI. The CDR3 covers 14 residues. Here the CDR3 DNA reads TGTGCCTCCAAGCGGTCCCAGAACACCGGGGAGCTGTTTTTT. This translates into CASKRSQNTGELFF.

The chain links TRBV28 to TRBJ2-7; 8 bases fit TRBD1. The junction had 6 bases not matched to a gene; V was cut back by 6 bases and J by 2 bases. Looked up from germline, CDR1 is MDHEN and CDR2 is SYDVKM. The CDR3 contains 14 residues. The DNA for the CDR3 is TGTGCCAGCAGGCCACAGGGGGAAACCTACGAGCAGTACTTC. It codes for CASRPQGETYEQYF.

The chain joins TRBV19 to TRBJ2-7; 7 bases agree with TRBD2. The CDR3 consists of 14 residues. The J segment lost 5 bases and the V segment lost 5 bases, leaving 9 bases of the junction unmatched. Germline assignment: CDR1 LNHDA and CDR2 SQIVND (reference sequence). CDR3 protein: CASSPSGGANEQYF. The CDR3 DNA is TGTGCCAGTAGTCCTTCGGGGGGAGCGAACGAGCAGTACTTC.

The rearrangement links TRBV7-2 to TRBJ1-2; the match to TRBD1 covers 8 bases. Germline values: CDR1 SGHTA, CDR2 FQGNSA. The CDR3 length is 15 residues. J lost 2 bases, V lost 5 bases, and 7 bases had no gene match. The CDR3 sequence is CASSPRQGWNYGYTF. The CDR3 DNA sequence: TGTGCCAGCAGCCCCCGACAGGGGTGGAACTATGGCTACACCTTC.

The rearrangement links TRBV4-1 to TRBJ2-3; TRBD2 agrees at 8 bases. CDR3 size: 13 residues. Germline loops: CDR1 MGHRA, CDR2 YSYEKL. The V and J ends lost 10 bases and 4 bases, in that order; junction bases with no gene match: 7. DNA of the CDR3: TGCGCCATCTCGACTAGCGTGGCAGATACGCAGTATTTT. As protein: CAISTSVADTQYF.

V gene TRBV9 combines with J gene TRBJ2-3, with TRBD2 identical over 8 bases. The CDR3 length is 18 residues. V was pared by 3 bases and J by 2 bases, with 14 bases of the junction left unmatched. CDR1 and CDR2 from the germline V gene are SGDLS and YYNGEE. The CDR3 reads CASSASNGLAGYTDTQYF. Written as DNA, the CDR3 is TGTGCCAGCAGCGCCTCCAACGGGCTAGCGGGCTACACAGATACGCAGTATTTT.

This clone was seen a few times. The CDR3, as DNA: TGTGCCAGCAGCGCAGGTCGAAGGGGTGAAAAACTGTTTTTT. It yields the protein CASSAGRRGEKLFF. The chain carries TRBV9 and TRBJ1-4, with D perhaps TRBD1 (5 bases). V was cut by 3 bases and J by 7 bases, with 13 bases left in between. This CDR3 has 14 amino acids. In germline, CDR1 is SGDLS, CDR2 YYNGEE.

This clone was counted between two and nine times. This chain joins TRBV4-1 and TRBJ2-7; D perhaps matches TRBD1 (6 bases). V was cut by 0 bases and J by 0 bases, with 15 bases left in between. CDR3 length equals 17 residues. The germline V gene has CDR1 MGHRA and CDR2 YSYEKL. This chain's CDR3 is CASSQEDAGVSSYEQYF. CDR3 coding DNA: TGCGCCAGCAGCCAAGAGGACGCAGGGGTGAGCTCCTACGAGCAGTACTTC.

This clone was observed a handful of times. In nucleotides, the CDR3 is TGTGCCAGCTCCGGGACAGGGGGCTTCAATCAGCCCCAGCATTTT. Translating gives CASSGTGGFNQPQHF. The rearrangement links TRBV19 to TRBJ1-5; 12 nucleotides align to TRBD1. The J segment lost 3 bases and the V segment lost 9 bases, leaving 6 bases of the junction unmatched. Germline V lookup: CDR1 LNHDA, CDR2 SQIVND (reference sequence). This CDR3 spans 15 amino acids.

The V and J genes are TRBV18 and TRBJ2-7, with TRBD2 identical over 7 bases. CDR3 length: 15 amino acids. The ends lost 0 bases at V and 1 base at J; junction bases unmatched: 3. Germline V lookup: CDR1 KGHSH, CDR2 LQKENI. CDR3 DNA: TGTGCCAGCTCACCACCGGGTAGCGGGTCCTACGAGCAGTACTTC. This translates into CASSPPGSGSYEQYF.

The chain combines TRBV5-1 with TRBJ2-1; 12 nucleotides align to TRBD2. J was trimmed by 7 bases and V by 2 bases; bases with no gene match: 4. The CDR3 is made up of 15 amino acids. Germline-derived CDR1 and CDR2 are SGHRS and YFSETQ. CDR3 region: CASSLLAGGGNEQFF. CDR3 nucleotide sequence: TGCGCCAGCAGCTTACTAGCGGGGGGAGGGAATGAGCAGTTCTTC.